The clone carrying this T cell receptor beta chain has a single count. This entry belongs to a study of blood T cell repertoires in COVID-19. Sequencing was performed with immunoSEQ multiplex PCR; in TCRdb, only in-frame clones are kept and a portion is missing. The sample consists of roughly 230,000 clones, approximately 83% of them appearing once. Between the trimmed V and J ends, which lost 6 bases and 5 bases, there was a span of 12 bases. The CDR3 consists of 13 residues. Per germline, CDR1 SGHNT and CDR2 YENEEA. Sequenced: PBMCs or T cells enriched from blood (not recorded which). The chain joins TRBV11-3 to TRBJ2-3; the D gene is possibly TRBD2 (6 bases). This clonotype was sampled from a middle-aged man who had recovered from COVID-19. CDR3 sequence (DNA): TGTGCCAGCAGGAGAGACGGGAGAGATACGCAGTATTTT. It codes for CASRRDGRDTQYF.